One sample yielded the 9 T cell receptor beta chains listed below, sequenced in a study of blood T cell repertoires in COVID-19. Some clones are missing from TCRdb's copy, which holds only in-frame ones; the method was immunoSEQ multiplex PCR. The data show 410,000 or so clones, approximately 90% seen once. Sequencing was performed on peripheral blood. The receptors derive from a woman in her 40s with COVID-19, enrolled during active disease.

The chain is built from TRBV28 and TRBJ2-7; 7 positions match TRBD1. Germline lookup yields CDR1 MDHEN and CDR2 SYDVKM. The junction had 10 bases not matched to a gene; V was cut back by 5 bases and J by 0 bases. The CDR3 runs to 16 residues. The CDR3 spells CASSRGQTISSYEQYF. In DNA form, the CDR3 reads TGTGCCAGCAGTCGGGGACAGACTATTAGCTCCTACGAGCAGTACTTC.

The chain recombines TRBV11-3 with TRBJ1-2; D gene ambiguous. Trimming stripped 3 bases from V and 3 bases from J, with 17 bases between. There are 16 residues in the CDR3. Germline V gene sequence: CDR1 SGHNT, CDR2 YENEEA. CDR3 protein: CASSFWVWVLDYGYTF. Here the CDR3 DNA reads TGTGCCAGCAGCTTTTGGGTGTGGGTGCTAGACTATGGCTACACCTTC.

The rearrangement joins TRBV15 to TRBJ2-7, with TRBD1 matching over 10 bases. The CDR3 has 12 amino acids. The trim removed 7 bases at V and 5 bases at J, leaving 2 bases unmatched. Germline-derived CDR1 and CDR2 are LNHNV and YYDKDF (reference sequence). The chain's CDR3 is CATKDRGDEQYF. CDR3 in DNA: TGTGCCACCAAGGACAGGGGGGACGAGCAGTACTTC.

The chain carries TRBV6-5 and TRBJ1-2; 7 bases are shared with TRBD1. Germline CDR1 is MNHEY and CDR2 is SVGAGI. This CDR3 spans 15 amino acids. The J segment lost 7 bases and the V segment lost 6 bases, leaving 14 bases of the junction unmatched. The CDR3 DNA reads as TGTGCCAGCAGGCCTACAGGGGCAGCCCTTGGTGGCTACACCTTC. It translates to CASRPTGAALGGYTF.

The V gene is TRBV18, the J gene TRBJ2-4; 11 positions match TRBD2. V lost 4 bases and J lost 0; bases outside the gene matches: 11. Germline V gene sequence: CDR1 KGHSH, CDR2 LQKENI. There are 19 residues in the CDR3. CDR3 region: CASSRASGGPNQAKNIQYF. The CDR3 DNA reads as TGTGCCAGCTCACGGGCTAGCGGGGGGCCGAACCAAGCCAAAAACATTCAGTACTTC. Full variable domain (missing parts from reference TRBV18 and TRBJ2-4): NAGVMQNPRHLVRRRGQEARLRCSPMKGHSHVYWYRQLPEEGLKFMVYLQKENIIDESGMPKERFSAEFPKEGPSILRIQQVVRGDSAAYFCASSRASGGPNQAKNIQYFGAGTRLSVL.

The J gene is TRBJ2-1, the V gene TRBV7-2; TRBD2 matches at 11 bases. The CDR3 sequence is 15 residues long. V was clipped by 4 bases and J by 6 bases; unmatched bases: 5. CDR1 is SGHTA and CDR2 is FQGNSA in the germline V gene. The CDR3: CASSSIAGGSNEQFF. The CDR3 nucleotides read TGTGCCAGCAGCTCGATAGCGGGAGGGTCCAATGAGCAGTTCTTC.

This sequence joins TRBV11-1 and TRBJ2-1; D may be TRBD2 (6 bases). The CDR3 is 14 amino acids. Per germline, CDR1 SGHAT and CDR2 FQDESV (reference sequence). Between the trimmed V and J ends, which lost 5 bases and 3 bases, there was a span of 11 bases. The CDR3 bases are TGTGCCAGCAGCCCCCCCGGGAGCTACAATGAGCAGTTCTTC. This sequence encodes CASSPPGSYNEQFF.

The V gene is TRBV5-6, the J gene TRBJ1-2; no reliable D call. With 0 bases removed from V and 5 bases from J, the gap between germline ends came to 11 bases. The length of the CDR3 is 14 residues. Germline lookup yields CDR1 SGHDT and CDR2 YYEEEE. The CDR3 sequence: CASSLGSGSYGYTF. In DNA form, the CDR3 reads TGTGCCAGCAGCTTGGGCTCGGGAAGTTATGGCTACACCTTC.

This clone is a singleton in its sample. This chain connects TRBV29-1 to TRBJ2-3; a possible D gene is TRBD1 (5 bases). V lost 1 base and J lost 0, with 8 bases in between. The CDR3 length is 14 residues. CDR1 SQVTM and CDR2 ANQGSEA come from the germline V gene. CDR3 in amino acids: CSVEGQTSTDTQYF. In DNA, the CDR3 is TGCAGCGTTGAAGGACAGACAAGCACAGATACGCAGTATTTT.